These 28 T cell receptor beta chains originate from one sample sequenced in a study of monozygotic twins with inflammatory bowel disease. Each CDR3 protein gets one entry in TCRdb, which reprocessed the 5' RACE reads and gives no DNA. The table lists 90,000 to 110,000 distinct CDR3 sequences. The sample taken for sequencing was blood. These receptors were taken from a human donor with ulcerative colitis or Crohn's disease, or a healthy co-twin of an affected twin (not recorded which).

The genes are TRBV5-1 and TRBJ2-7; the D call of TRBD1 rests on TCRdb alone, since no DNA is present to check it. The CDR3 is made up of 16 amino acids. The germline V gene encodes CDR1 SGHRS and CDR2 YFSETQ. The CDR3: CASSLSFGTGSYEQYF.

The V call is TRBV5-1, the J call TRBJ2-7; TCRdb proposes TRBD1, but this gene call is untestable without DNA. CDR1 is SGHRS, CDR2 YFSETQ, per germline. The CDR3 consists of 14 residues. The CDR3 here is CASTNGQGVYEQYF.

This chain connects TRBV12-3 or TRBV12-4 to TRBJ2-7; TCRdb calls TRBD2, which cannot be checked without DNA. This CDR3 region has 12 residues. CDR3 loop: CASSLGEGEQYF.

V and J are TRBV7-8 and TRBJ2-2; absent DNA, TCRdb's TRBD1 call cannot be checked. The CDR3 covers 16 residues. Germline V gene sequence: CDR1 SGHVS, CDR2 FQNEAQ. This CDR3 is CASSEGGQGNTGELFF. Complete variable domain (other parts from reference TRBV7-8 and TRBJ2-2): GAGVSQSPRYKVAKRGQDVALRCDPISGHVSLFWYQQALGQGPEFLTYFQNEAQLDKSGLPSDRFFAERPEGSVSTLKIQRTQQEDSAVYLCASSEGGQGNTGELFFGEGSRLTVL.

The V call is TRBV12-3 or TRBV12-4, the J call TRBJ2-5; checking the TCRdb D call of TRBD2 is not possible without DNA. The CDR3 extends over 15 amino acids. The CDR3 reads CASSDLAGGRRTQYF.

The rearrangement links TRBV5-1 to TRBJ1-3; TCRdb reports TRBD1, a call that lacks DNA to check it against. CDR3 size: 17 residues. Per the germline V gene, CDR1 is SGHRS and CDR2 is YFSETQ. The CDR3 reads CASSLVVGANSGNTIYF.

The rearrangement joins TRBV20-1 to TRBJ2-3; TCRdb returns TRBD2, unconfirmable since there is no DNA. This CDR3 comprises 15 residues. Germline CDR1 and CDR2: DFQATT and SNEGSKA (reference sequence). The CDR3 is CSATSSSGLTDTQYF.

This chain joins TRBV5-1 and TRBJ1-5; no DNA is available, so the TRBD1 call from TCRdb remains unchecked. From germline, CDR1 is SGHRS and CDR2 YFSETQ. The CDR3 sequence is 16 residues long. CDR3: CASSPTGAGVSQPQHF.

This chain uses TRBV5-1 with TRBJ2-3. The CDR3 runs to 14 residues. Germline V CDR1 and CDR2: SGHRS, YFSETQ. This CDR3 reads CASSLGQNTDTQYF.

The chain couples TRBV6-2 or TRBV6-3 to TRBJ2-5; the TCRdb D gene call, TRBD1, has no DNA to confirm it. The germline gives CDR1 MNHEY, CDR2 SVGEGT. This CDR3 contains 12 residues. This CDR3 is CASSYPTGSRYF.

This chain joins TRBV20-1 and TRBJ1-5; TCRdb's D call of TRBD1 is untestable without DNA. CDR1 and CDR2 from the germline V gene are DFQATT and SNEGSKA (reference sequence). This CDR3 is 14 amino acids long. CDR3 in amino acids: CSASREGGNQPQHF.

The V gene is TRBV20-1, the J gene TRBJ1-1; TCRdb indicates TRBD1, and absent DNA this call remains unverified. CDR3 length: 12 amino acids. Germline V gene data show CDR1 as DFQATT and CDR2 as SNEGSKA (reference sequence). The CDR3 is CSARVLGAVAFF.

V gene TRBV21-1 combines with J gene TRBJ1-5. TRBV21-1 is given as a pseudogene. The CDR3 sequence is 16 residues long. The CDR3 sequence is CASSPEMRTENQPQHF.

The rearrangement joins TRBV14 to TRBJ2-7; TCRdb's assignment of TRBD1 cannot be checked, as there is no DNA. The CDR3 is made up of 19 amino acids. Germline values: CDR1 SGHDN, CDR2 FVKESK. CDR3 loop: CASSQRGPAKGALTYEQYF.

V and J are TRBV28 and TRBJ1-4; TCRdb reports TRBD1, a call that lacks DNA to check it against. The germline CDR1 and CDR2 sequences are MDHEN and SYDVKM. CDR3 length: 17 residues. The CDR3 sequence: CASTVAVGQPTNEKLFF.

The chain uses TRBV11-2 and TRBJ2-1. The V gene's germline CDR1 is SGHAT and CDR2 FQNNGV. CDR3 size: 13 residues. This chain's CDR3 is CASSLVKYNEQFF.

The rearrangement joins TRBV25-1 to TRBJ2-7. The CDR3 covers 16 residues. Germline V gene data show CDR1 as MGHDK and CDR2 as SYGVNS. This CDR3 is CASSGASWEHSYEQYF.

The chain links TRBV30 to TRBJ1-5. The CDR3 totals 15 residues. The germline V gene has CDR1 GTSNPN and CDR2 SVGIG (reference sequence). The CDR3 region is CAWSVPDSPPQPQHF.

The CDR3 region is CASSLENRGPGANVLTF. V and J are TRBV5-1 and TRBJ2-6; there is no DNA to check the TCRdb D call of TRBD1. This CDR3 contains 17 residues. The V gene's germline CDR1 is SGHRS and CDR2 YFSETQ.

The CDR3 sequence is CASSPTDWGNEQFF. The chain is built from TRBV12-3 or TRBV12-4 and TRBJ2-1; TCRdb designates TRBD1, a call that cannot be tested without DNA. This CDR3 is 14 amino acids long.

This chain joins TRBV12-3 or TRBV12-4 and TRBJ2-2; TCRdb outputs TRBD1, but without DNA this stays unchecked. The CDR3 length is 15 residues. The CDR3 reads CASRHYRAKTGELFF.

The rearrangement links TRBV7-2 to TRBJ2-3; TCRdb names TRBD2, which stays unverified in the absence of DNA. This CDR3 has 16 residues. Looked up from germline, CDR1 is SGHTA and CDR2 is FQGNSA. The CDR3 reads CASSLRRGGVADTQYF.

The CDR3 here is CSARVETGAFF. V is TRBV20-1 and J is TRBJ1-1; TCRdb's D call of TRBD1 is untestable without DNA. The CDR3 sequence is 11 residues long. From germline, CDR1 is DFQATT and CDR2 SNEGSKA (reference sequence).

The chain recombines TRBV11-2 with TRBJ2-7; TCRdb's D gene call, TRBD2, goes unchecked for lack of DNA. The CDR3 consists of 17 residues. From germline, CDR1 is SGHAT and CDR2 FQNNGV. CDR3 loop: CASSSVGASGRFYEQYF.

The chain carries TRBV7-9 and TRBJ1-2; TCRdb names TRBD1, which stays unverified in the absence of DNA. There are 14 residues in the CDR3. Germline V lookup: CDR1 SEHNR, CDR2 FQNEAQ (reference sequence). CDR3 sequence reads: CASSSGHPNYGYTF.

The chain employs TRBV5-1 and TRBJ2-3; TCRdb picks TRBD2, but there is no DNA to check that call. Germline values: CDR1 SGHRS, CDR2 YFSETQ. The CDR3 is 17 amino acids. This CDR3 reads CASSLVALASGTDTQYF.

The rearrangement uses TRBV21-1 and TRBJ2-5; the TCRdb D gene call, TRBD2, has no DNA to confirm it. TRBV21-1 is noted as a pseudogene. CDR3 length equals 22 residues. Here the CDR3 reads CASSIDAGDYAAQREFQETQYF.

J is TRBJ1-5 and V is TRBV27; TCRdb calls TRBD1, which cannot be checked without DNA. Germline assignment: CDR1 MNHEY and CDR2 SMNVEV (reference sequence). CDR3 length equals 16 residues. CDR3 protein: CASRDRARGSNQPQHF.